This TCR beta chain was observed in a study of cytomegalovirus exposure and HLA in healthy donors. Germline CDR1 and CDR2: MNHNS and SASEGT. Trimming took 6 bases from V and 5 from J, leaving 10 bases between them. This CDR3 has 12 amino acids. This clone was observed a single time. Both 60 Vbeta primers and 13 Jbeta primers went into the PCR. The protocol was immunoSEQ multiplex PCR, while the TCRdb copy is restricted to in-frame clones and leaves out a portion. Among 85,000 to 120,000 clones listed, approximately 82% were seen once. The specimen sequenced was PBMCs. This chain connects TRBV6-1 to TRBJ1-2, with a weak D call TRBD1 (6 bases). The TCR sequence derives from a man in his forties in good health and CMV-seronegative. CDR3 residues: CASRQGSYGYTF. As DNA, the CDR3 is TGTGCCAGCAGGCAGGGGAGTTATGGCTACACCTTC.